This is a list of T cell receptor beta chains from one sample in a study of monozygotic twins with cystic fibrosis. TCRdb's copy holds only in-frame clones and misses some; the assay was immunoSEQ multiplex PCR. The table lists some 31,000 clones, around four fifths of them singletons. Specimen: blood. The receptors shown here come from a girl aged 2 to 9 with cystic fibrosis. The CDR3 runs from the conserved cysteine through the conserved F or W. D genes are given only for firm matches. Expanded clones are given a class, and other clones once, few, many or no size at all.

j_call: TRBJ2-5; clone_size: -; v_call: TRBV18; d_call: -; cdr3_aa: CASSQQETQYF; cdr3_nt: TGTGCCAGCTCACAACAAGAGACCCAGTACTTC
j_call: TRBJ2-7; clone_size: -; v_call: TRBV11-2; d_call: -; cdr3_aa: CASRRPGGGLYEQYF; cdr3_nt: TGTGCCAGCAGACGTCCCGGTGGCGGCCTCTACGAGCAGTACTTC
j_call: TRBJ2-1; clone_size: once; v_call: TRBV7-3; d_call: TRBD2; cdr3_aa: CASSFFLAGEGEQFF; cdr3_nt: TGTGCCAGCAGCTTCTTCCTAGCGGGAGAGGGTGAGCAGTTCTTC
j_call: TRBJ2-1; clone_size: -; v_call: TRBV7-9; d_call: TRBD2; cdr3_aa: CASIRSGLTYNEQFF; cdr3_nt: TGTGCCAGCATCCGGTCGGGACTAACTTACAATGAGCAGTTCTTC
j_call: TRBJ2-1; clone_size: -; v_call: TRBV4-1; d_call: TRBD2; cdr3_aa: CASSQLTSGRANNEQFF; cdr3_nt: TGCGCCAGCAGCCAATTGACTAGCGGGAGGGCGAACAATGAGCAGTTCTTC
j_call: TRBJ1-2; clone_size: -; v_call: TRBV7-9; d_call: -; cdr3_aa: CASSFIMSNYGYTF; cdr3_nt: TGTGCCAGCAGCTTTATAATGTCTAACTATGGCTACACCTTC
j_call: TRBJ1-1; clone_size: -; v_call: TRBV19; d_call: -; cdr3_aa: CASSIVTGMNTEAFF; cdr3_nt: TGTGCCAGTAGTATAGTTACAGGCATGAACACTGAAGCTTTCTTT
j_call: TRBJ2-2; clone_size: -; v_call: TRBV9; d_call: -; cdr3_aa: CASSVAAQNTGELFF; cdr3_nt: TGTGCCAGCAGCGTAGCGGCACAGAACACCGGGGAGCTGTTTTTT
j_call: TRBJ2-5; clone_size: -; v_call: TRBV11-2; d_call: -; cdr3_aa: CASSFNTGGETQYF; cdr3_nt: TGTGCCAGCAGCTTTAATACAGGAGGGGAGACCCAGTACTTC
j_call: TRBJ2-1; clone_size: once; v_call: TRBV5-1; d_call: TRBD1; cdr3_aa: CASSKRQGADNEQFF; cdr3_nt: TGCGCCAGCAGCAAAAGACAGGGAGCGGACAATGAGCAGTTCTTC
j_call: TRBJ2-1; clone_size: -; v_call: TRBV11-3; d_call: TRBD2; cdr3_aa: CASSFRSGDSYNEQFF; cdr3_nt: TGTGCCAGCAGCTTTCGGAGCGGGGACTCCTACAATGAGCAGTTCTTC
j_call: TRBJ1-1; clone_size: -; v_call: TRBV28; d_call: -; cdr3_aa: CASSRDTLGTEAFF; cdr3_nt: TGTGCCAGCAGTAGGGACACCCTGGGGACTGAAGCTTTCTTT
j_call: TRBJ2-7; clone_size: few; v_call: TRBV6-1; d_call: TRBD1; cdr3_aa: CASTSPGQAYEQYF; cdr3_nt: TGTGCCAGCACCAGCCCGGGACAGGCCTACGAGCAGTACTTC
j_call: TRBJ2-3; clone_size: -; v_call: TRBV5-1; d_call: -; cdr3_aa: CASSLISGSTDTQYF; cdr3_nt: TGCGCCAGCAGCTTGATTAGCGGTAGCACAGATACGCAGTATTTT
j_call: TRBJ2-6; clone_size: -; v_call: TRBV5-4; d_call: TRBD1; cdr3_aa: CASSFPPGQGTGANVLTF; cdr3_nt: TGTGCCAGCAGCTTCCCACCGGGACAGGGAACTGGGGCCAACGTCCTGACTTTC
j_call: TRBJ1-2; clone_size: -; v_call: TRBV19; d_call: -; cdr3_aa: CASSGFSLNYGYTF; cdr3_nt: TGTGCCAGTAGTGGGTTTTCGTTAAACTATGGCTACACCTTC
j_call: TRBJ1-2; clone_size: -; v_call: TRBV10-3; d_call: -; cdr3_aa: CAISDGQLYGYTF; cdr3_nt: TGTGCCATCAGTGACGGTCAGCTCTATGGCTACACCTTC
j_call: TRBJ1-4; clone_size: few; v_call: TRBV11-3; d_call: TRBD1; cdr3_aa: CASSSTGDPNEKLFF; cdr3_nt: TGTGCCAGCAGCTCGACAGGGGACCCAAATGAAAAACTGTTTTTT
j_call: TRBJ1-6; clone_size: -; v_call: TRBV11-3; d_call: -; cdr3_aa: CASSFSRNSPLHF; cdr3_nt: TGTGCCAGCAGCTTTAGCAGGAATTCACCCCTCCACTTT
j_call: TRBJ1-2; clone_size: few; v_call: TRBV15; d_call: TRBD1; cdr3_aa: CATSANRGQNYGYTF; cdr3_nt: TGTGCCACCAGCGCGAACAGGGGACAGAACTATGGCTACACCTTC
j_call: TRBJ1-5; clone_size: -; v_call: TRBV6-1; d_call: -; cdr3_aa: CASSDRPWGNQPQHF; cdr3_nt: TGTGCCAGCAGTGACAGACCGTGGGGCAATCAGCCCCAGCATTTT
j_call: TRBJ1-4; clone_size: -; v_call: TRBV6-5; d_call: -; cdr3_aa: CASRKQGRANEKLFF; cdr3_nt: TGTGCCAGCAGAAAACAGGGTCGGGCTAATGAAAAACTGTTTTTT
j_call: TRBJ2-7; clone_size: -; v_call: TRBV28; d_call: -; cdr3_aa: CASSPHDYEQYF; cdr3_nt: TGTGCCAGCTCACCGCATGACTACGAGCAGTACTTC
j_call: TRBJ1-3; clone_size: -; v_call: TRBV10-3; d_call: -; cdr3_aa: CAISESGVTVLFSGNTIYF; cdr3_nt: TGTGCCATCAGTGAGTCTGGGGTAACAGTTCTATTCTCTGGAAACACCATATATTTT
j_call: TRBJ2-3; clone_size: -; v_call: TRBV11-3; d_call: -; cdr3_aa: CASSLNNGDTQYF; cdr3_nt: TGTGCCAGCAGCTTAAATAATGGGGATACGCAGTATTTT
j_call: TRBJ2-7; clone_size: -; v_call: TRBV9; d_call: -; cdr3_aa: CASSVDGRPYEQYF; cdr3_nt: TGTGCCAGCAGCGTAGATGGGAGGCCCTACGAGCAGTACTTC
j_call: TRBJ1-5; clone_size: -; v_call: TRBV6-1; d_call: -; cdr3_aa: CASSETAGNQPQHF; cdr3_nt: TGTGCCAGCAGTGAAACGGCGGGAAATCAGCCCCAGCATTTT
j_call: TRBJ2-2; clone_size: -; v_call: TRBV27; d_call: -; cdr3_aa: CASSHPGDSGELFF; cdr3_nt: TGTGCCAGCAGCCACCCAGGGGACTCCGGGGAGCTGTTTTTT
j_call: TRBJ2-1; clone_size: -; v_call: TRBV4-1; d_call: TRBD2; cdr3_aa: CASSQVVIGRAHNEQFF; cdr3_nt: TGCGCCAGCAGCCAAGTAGTTATCGGGAGGGCCCACAATGAGCAGTTCTTC